This T cell receptor (beta chain) was sequenced during a study of tumor-infiltrating lymphocytes in primary liver carcinoma. Findings and caveats of the study: Merely about 8-25% of top clones occurred in all five tumor regions.

This CDR3 is built from 15 residues. Germline V gives CDR1 SGHNT, CDR2 YENEEA. The ends were cut back, 1 base at V and 4 bases at J, with 14 bases in the middle. It was from roughly 20-30 mg of unsorted bulk tissue that RNA and DNA were co-extracted. Histology found more than 80% viable tumor cells per sample. Total RNA amounting to 500 ng was the source from which TCR beta cDNA was made with a constant-region primer. Library construction for TCR beta comprised three nested multiplex PCR rounds performed with slightly modified ARM-PCR. Primers for the first two PCR rounds were TRBV1-TRBV30 forward primers and a C-beta reverse primer (about 10 cycles per round). TCRdb re-derived calls from the multiplex PCR reads in MiXCR, one entry per CDR3 protein. The sample records roughly 120,000 distinct CDR3 sequences, roughly 69% being singletons. Of note for this clonotype: The target antigen is unknown.

Material for sequencing was liver tumor tissue from sampling region 1. Sample subset: tumor region T1, superior pole. The genes are TRBV11-3 and TRBJ2-7; the D gene is possibly TRBD2 (6 bases). The clonotype originates from a woman aged 55-69 years with primary liver carcinoma and hepatitis B virus infection. DNA of the CDR3: TGTGCCAGCAGCTTAGTGAGTAGCGGTAGTTACGAGCAGTACTTC. Translated, it gives CASSLVSSGSYEQYF.